The 19 T cell receptor beta chains listed next were all sequenced from one sample in a study of T cells in Graves' hyperthyroidism and ophthalmopathy. Amplification of TCR beta CDR3 regions was performed using RNA transcripts as template. With the HTBI primer set, the TCR CDR3 went through a first round of RT-PCR. MiXCR was run by TCRdb on the multiplex PCR reads, yielding one entry per CDR3 protein. The data show 190,000 or so distinct CDR3 sequences, roughly 18% seen once. The sequencing sample was made of blood. The origin of the receptors is a man in his forties with Graves' hyperthyroidism.

This clonotype came up many times. The chain links TRBV3-1 to TRBJ2-5; D unresolved. The germline V and J ends were trimmed by 6 bases and 4 bases, with 12 bases remaining between them. This CDR3 is 13 amino acids long. Germline CDR1 is LGHDT and CDR2 is YNNKEL (reference sequence). Here the CDR3 DNA reads TGTGCCAGCAGTTCTTTCCAGTTAGAGACCCAGTACTTC. The encoded protein is CASSSFQLETQYF.

This clonotype has just a few counts. This chain connects TRBV28 to TRBJ1-2, with 9 bases that match TRBD1. The germline CDR1 and CDR2 sequences are MDHEN and SYDVKM. V shed 5 bases, J shed 8 bases, and the junction held 9 bases outside the gene matches. This CDR3 region has 14 residues. The CDR3 loop is CASSPVGQGLGYTF. For the CDR3, the DNA is TGTGCCAGCAGTCCGGTCGGACAGGGGTTGGGCTACACCTTC.

At least ten counts were recorded for this clonotype. The gene calls are TRBV12-3 or TRBV12-4 and TRBJ2-7; 8 positions agree with TRBD1. The CDR3 spans 12 residues. V shed 7 bases and J 7 bases; nucleotides not matched to a gene: 6. CDR3 coding DNA: TGTGCCAGCAAAGGACAGGGTAATGAGCAGTACTTC. It translates to CASKGQGNEQYF.

Note on this clonotype: One base away lies a much larger clone, so this may be a sequencing read error. The V gene is TRBV6-1, the J gene TRBJ1-5, with D tentatively TRBD1 (5 bases). The CDR3 loop spans 13 amino acids. Trimming cost V 8 bases and J 5 bases, with 13 bases left between them. CDR1 is MNHNS and CDR2 is SASEGT in the germline V gene. DNA of the CDR3: TGTGCCAGCGGAGGGACGCAGGATCAGCCCCAGCATTTT. It is translated as CASGGTQDQPQHF.

Ten or more counts support this clonotype. This chain uses TRBV5-6 with TRBJ1-4, with 10 bases that match TRBD1. Per the germline V gene, CDR1 is SGHDT and CDR2 is YYEEEE. This CDR3 is 15 amino acids long. The J segment lost 5 bases and the V segment lost 3 bases, leaving 4 bases of the junction unmatched. CDR3 nucleotide sequence: TGTGCCAGCAGCTCCCAGGACAGGGGGAATGAAAAACTGTTTTTT. Encoded protein: CASSSQDRGNEKLFF. The full variable domain, in which reference TRBV5-6 and TRBJ1-4 provide the parts outside the CDR3, is DAGVTQSPTHLIKTRGQQVTLRCSPKSGHDTVSWYQQALGQGPQFIFQYYEEEERQRGNFPDRFSGHQFPNYSSELNVNALLLGDSALYLCASSSQDRGNEKLFFGSGTQLSVL.

In this sample, this clonotype turned up many times. J is TRBJ2-5 and V is TRBV20-1; the match to TRBD2 covers 8 bases. The germline V gene has CDR1 DFQATT and CDR2 SNEGSKA (reference sequence). CDR3 size: 14 residues. After removal of 5 bases from V and 5 bases from J, the junction contained 10 bases not matched to a gene. The CDR3 DNA is TGCAGTGCTGTCCGGCGGGGGGCGGCTGAGACCCAGTACTTC. It yields the protein CSAVRRGAAETQYF.

The chain recombines TRBV9 with TRBJ1-2; D gene ambiguous. V lost 3 bases to trimming and J lost 8 bases, with 11 bases between them. CDR3 length: 12 amino acids. Germline CDR1 reads SGDLS; CDR2 reads YYNGEE. CDR3 loop: CASSASVGGYTF. In DNA, the CDR3 is TGTGCCAGCAGCGCCTCGGTGGGGGGCTACACCTTC.

In its sample, this clonotype was seen many times. The V and J genes are TRBV30 and TRBJ2-1, with D perhaps matching TRBD2 (6 bases). The germline gives CDR1 GTSNPN, CDR2 SVGIG (reference sequence). This CDR3 spans 14 amino acids. Trimming took off 2 bases at V and 6 bases at J, with 14 bases between the two ends. The CDR3 is CAWSTGGPGNEQFF. CDR3 nucleotide sequence: TGTGCCTGGAGTACAGGAGGGCCGGGCAATGAGCAGTTCTTC.

At least ten counts were recorded for this clonotype. V is TRBV6-1 and J is TRBJ2-5; 8 bases agree with TRBD2. The CDR3 runs 15 residues. The junction had 9 bases not matched to a gene; V was cut back by 9 bases and J by 0 bases. Germline loops: CDR1 MNHNS, CDR2 SASEGT. The CDR3 is CASSEGLGYQETQYF. Here the CDR3 DNA reads TGTGCCAGTTCCGAGGGACTAGGGTACCAAGAGACCCAGTACTTC.

This clonotype was detected ten times or more. One junction end does not reproduce the germline sequence, and a read error may be involved. This chain joins TRBV6-2 or TRBV6-3 and TRBJ2-5, with a possible D match to TRBD2 (5 bases). The CDR3 has 17 amino acids. The germline V gene has CDR1 MNHEY and CDR2 SVGEGT. The CDR3, as DNA: TGTGCCAGCAGTTATGAGAACGGGAAAGAACTCCAACAGACCCAGTACTTC. Encoded protein: CASSYENGKELQQTQYF.

The chain carries TRBV7-2 and TRBJ2-5; D remains ambiguous. This CDR3 region has 13 residues. The V gene lost 1 base and the J gene lost 3 bases, with 6 bases spanning the gap. Germline V lookup: CDR1 SGHTA, CDR2 FQGNSA. Here the CDR3 DNA reads TGTGCCAGCAGCTTAGTGCCAGAAGAGACCCAGTACTTC. Translating gives CASSLVPEETQYF.

This clonotype occurred many times. This chain connects TRBV12-3 or TRBV12-4 to TRBJ2-3, with 14 bases that match TRBD2. CDR3 length equals 19 residues. V was clipped by 5 bases and J by 2 bases; unmatched bases: 12. The chain's CDR3 is CASSDPLTSGGETTDTQYF. CDR3 nucleotide sequence: TGTGCCAGCAGTGATCCTTTGACTAGCGGGGGGGAAACCACAGATACGCAGTATTTT.

This clonotype came up many times. This chain links TRBV7-2 with TRBJ1-6; D is uncertain. With 3 bases removed from V and 7 bases from J, the gap between germline ends came to 7 bases. Per germline, CDR1 SGHTA and CDR2 FQGNSA. This CDR3 has 13 amino acids. CDR3 in DNA: TGTGCCAGCAGCTTCAGGCCCAATTCACCCCTCCACTTT. Translating gives CASSFRPNSPLHF.

This clonotype was recorded many times. This CDR3 reads CASSGLGIGTDTQYF. CDR3 DNA sequence: TGTGCCAGCAGCGGCCTGGGGATTGGCACAGATACGCAGTATTTT. This sequence joins TRBV9 and TRBJ2-3, with unresolved D. Germline CDR1 SGDLS, CDR2 YYNGEE. V lost 3 bases and J 1 base, leaving 12 bases between the germline ends. The CDR3 sequence is 15 residues long.

The CDR3 region has the DNA TGTGCCATCAGTGAGTCGTTCATACTGAATCAGCCCCAGCATTTT. Amino acid sequence: CAISESFILNQPQHF. The genes are TRBV10-3 and TRBJ1-5; D not resolved. The CDR3 spans 15 residues. Germline V CDR1 and CDR2: ENHRY, SYGVKD. Trimming removed 0 bases from V and 4 bases from J, with 10 bases in between.

This clonotype turned up a few times. J is TRBJ2-5 and V is TRBV19; TRBD1 aligns across 8 bases. Unmatched junction bases numbered 8, after V lost 5 bases and J lost 6 bases. This CDR3 contains 14 residues. Per the germline V gene, CDR1 is LNHDA and CDR2 is SQIVND (reference sequence). CDR3 amino acids: CASSVDRGQKTQYF. The DNA of the CDR3 is TGTGCCAGTAGTGTTGACAGGGGACAAAAGACCCAGTACTTC.

This chain links TRBV5-6 with TRBJ2-5, with 7 positions matching TRBD1. Germline CDR1 and CDR2: SGHDT and YYEEEE. With V trimmed by 0 bases and J by 1 base, 3 bases remained unmatched. This CDR3 comprises 15 residues. CDR3: CASSLVDRSQETQYF. CDR3 in DNA: TGTGCCAGCAGCTTGGTGGACAGGAGCCAAGAGACCCAGTACTTC.

At least ten counts were recorded for this clonotype. The genes are TRBV7-9 and TRBJ1-1; 8 bases fit TRBD1. This CDR3 region has 17 residues. Germline CDR1 SEHNR, CDR2 FQNEAQ (reference sequence). V lost 1 base to trimming and J lost 1 base; unmatched junction nucleotides: 8. CDR3 sequence: CASSLGGDRQKNTEAFF. DNA of the CDR3: TGTGCCAGCAGCTTAGGTGGGGACAGGCAAAAGAACACTGAAGCTTTCTTT.

The table lists this clonotype with a count of one. With a much larger clone just one base away, this may be a read error. This chain joins TRBV3-1 and TRBJ1-5; D gene unclear. The CDR3 spans 14 residues. The ends were cut back, 1 base at V and 1 base at J, with 5 bases in the middle. Germline-derived CDR1 and CDR2 are LGHDT and YNNKEL (reference sequence). Here the CDR3 reads CASSQGESNQPQHF. DNA of the CDR3: TGTGCCAGCAGCCAAGGGGAGAGCAATCAGCCCCAGCATTTT.